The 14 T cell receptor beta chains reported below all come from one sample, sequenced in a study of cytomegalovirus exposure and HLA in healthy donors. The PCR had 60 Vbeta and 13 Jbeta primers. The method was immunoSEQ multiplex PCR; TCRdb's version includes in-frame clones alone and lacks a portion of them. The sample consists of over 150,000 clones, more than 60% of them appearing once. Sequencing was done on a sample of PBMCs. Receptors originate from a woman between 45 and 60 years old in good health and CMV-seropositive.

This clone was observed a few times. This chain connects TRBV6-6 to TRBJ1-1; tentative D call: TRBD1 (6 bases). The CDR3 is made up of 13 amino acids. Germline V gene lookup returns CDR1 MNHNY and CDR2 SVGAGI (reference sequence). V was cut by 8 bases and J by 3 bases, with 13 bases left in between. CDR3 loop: CASSQGPDTEAFF. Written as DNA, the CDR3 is TGTGCCAGCTCACAGGGTCCGGACACTGAAGCTTTCTTT.

CDR3 in DNA: TGTGCCAGCAGCTCCGAGGTAGGGGGAATTAATTCACCCCTCCACTTT. Translated: CASSSEVGGINSPLHF. This chain joins TRBV7-9 and TRBJ1-6; possibly TRBD1 for D (6 bases). CDR1 and CDR2 from the germline V gene are SEHNR and FQNEAQ (reference sequence). V shed 4 bases and J shed 6 bases, with 16 bases lying between them. The CDR3 spans 16 residues.

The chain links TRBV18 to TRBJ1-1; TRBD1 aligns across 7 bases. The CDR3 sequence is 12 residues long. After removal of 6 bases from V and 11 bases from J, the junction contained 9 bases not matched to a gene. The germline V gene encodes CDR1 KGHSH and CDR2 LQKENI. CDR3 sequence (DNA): TGTGCCAGCTCTCCGGCCGACAGGGTGGCTTTCTTT. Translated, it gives CASSPADRVAFF. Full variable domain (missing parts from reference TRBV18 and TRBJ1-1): NAGVMQNPRHLVRRRGQEARLRCSPMKGHSHVYWYRQLPEEGLKFMVYLQKENIIDESGMPKERFSAEFPKEGPSILRIQQVVRGDSAAYFCASSPADRVAFFGQGTRLTVV.

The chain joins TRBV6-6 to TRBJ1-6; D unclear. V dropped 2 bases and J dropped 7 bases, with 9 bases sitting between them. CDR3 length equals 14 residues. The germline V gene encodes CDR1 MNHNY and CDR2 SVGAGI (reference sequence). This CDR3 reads CASSYDGRNSPLHF. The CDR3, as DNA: TGTGCCAGCAGTTACGATGGGAGGAATTCACCCCTCCACTTT.

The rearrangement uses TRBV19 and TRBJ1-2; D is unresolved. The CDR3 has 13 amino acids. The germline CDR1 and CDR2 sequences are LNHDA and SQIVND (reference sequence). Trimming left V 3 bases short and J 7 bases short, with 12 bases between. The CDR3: CASSIRPGGGYTF. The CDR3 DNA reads TGTGCCAGTAGTATCCGGCCAGGTGGTGGCTACACCTTC. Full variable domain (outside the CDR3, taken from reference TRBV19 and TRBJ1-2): DGGITQSPKYLFRKEGQNVTLSCEQNLNHDAMYWYRQDPGQGLRLIYYSQIVNDFQKGDIAEGYSVSREKKESFPLTVTSAQKNPTAFYLCASSIRPGGGYTFGSGTRLTVV.

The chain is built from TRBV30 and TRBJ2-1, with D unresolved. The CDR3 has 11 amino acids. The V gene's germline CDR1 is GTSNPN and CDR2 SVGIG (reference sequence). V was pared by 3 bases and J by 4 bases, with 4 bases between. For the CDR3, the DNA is TGTGCCTGGAGATATTACAATGAGCAGTTCTTC. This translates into CAWRYYNEQFF. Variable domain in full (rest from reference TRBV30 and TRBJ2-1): SQTIHQWPATLVQPVGSPLSLECTVEGTSNPNLYWYRQAAGRGLQLLFYSVGIGQISSEVPQNLSASRPQDRQFILSSKKLLLSDSGFYLCAWRYYNEQFFGPGTRLTVL.

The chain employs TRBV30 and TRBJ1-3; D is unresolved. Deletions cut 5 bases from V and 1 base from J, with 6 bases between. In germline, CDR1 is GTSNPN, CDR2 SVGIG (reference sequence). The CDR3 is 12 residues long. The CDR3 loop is CAWEGSGNTIYF. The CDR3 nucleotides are TGTGCCTGGGAGGGTTCTGGAAACACCATATATTTT.

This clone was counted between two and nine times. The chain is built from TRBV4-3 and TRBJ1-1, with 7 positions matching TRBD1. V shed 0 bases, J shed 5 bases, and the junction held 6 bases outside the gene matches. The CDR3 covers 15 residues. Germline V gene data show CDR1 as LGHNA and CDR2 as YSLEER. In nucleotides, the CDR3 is TGCGCCAGCAGCCAAGATACAGGGGCGGGGACTGAAGCTTTCTTT. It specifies CASSQDTGAGTEAFF.

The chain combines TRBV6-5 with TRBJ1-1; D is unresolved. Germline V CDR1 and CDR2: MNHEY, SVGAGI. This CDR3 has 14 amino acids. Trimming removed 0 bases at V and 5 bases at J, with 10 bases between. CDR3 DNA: TGTGCCAGCAGTTACTCATCGGGGAGTACTGAAGCTTTCTTT. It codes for CASSYSSGSTEAFF.

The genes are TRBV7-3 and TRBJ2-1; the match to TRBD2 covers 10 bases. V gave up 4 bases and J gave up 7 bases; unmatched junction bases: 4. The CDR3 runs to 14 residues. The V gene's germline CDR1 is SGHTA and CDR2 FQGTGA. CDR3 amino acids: CASSSGLARNEQFF. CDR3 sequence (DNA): TGTGCCAGCAGCTCGGGACTAGCGAGGAATGAGCAGTTCTTC.

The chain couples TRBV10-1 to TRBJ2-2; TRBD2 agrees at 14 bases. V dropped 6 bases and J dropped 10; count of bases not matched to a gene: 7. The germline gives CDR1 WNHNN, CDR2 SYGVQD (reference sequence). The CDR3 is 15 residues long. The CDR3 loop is CASRTGTSGSMELFF. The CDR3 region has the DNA TGCGCCAGCAGAACCGGGACTAGCGGGAGTATGGAGCTGTTTTTT.

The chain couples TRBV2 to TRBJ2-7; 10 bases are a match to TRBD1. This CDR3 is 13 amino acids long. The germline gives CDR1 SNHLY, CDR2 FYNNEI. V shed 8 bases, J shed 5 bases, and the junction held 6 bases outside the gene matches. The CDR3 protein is CASQTGGWDEQYF. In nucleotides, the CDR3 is TGTGCCAGCCAGACAGGGGGCTGGGACGAGCAGTACTTC.

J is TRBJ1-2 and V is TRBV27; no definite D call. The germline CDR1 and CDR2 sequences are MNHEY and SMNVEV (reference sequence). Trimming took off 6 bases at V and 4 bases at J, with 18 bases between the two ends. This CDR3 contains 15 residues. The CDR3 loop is CASSLRPGSGYGYTF. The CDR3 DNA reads TGTGCCAGCAGCCTTAGGCCTGGGTCAGGCTATGGCTACACCTTC.

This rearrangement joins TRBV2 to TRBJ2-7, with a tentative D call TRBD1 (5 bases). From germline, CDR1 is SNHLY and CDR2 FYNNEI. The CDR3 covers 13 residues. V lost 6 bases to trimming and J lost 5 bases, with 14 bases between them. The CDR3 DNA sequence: TGTGCCAGCAGCGGGTATTTGGGGCACGAGCAGTACTTC. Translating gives CASSGYLGHEQYF.